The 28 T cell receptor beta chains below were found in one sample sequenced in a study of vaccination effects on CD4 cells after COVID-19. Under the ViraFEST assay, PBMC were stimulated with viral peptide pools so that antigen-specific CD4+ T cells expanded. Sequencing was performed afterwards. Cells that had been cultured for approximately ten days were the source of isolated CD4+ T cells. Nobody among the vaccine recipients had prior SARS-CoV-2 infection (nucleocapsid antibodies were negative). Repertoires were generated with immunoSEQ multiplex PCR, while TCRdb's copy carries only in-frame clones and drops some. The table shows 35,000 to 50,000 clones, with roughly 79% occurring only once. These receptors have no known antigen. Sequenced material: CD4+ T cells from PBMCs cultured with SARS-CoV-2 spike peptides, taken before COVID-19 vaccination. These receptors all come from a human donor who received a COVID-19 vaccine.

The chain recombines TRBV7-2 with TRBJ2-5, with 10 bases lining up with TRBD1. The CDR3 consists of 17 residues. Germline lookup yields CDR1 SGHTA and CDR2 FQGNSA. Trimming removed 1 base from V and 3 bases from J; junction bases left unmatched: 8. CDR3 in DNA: TGTGCCAGCAGCTTAGTGGGGACAGGGGCAGTTAAAGAGACCCAGTACTTC. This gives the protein CASSLVGTGAVKETQYF. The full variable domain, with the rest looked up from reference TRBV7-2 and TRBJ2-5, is GAGVSQSPSNKVTEKGKDVELRCDPISGHTALYWYRQSLGQGLEFLIYFQGNSAPDKSGLPSDRFSAERTGGSVSTLTIQRTQQEDSAVYLCASSLVGTGAVKETQYFGPGTRLLVL.

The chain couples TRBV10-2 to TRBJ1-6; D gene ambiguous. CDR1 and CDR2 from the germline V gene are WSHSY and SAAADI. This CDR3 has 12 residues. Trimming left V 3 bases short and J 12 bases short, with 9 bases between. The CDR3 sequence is CASSDLGQPLHF. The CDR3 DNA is TGCGCCAGCAGTGATTTAGGGCAACCCCTCCACTTT.

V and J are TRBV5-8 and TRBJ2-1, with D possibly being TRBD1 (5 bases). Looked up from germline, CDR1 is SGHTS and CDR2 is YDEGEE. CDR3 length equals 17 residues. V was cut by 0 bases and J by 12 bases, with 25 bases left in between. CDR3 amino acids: CASSLGLGPTGAWWQFF. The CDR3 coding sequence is TGTGCCAGCAGCTTGGGTCTGGGGCCGACGGGTGCCTGGTGGCAGTTCTTC.

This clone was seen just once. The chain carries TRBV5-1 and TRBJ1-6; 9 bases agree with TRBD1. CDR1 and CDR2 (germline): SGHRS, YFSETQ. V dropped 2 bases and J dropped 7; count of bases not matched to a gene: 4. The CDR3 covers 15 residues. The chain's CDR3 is CASSLQGAENSPLHF. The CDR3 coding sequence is TGCGCCAGCAGCTTACAGGGGGCAGAGAATTCACCCCTCCACTTT.

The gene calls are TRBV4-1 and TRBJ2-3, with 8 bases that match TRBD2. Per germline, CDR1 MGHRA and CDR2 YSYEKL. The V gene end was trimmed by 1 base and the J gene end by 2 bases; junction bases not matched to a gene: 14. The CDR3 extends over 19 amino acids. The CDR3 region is CASSQVIRRRGAVTDTQYF. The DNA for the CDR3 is TGCGCCAGCAGCCAAGTCATCCGTAGGCGGGGGGCCGTCACAGATACGCAGTATTTT.

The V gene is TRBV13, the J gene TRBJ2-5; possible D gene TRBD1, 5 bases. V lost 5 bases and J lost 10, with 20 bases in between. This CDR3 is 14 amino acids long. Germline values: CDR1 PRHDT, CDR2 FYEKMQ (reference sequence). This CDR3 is CASSLRVRDRHQYF. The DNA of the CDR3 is TGTGCCAGCAGCCTCAGAGTCCGAGACAGACACCAGTACTTC.

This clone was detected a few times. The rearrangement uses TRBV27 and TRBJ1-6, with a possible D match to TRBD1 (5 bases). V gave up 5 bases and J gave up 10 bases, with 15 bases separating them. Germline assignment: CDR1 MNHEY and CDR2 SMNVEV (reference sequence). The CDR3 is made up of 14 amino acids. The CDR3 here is CASSVTQGLSPLHF. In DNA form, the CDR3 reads TGTGCCAGCAGTGTAACCCAGGGTTTGTCACCCCTCCACTTT.

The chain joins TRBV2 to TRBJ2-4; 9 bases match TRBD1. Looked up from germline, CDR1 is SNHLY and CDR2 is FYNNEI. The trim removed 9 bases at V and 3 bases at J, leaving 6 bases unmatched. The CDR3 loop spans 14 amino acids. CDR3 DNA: TGTGCCAGAGGAACGACAGGGGGCAAAAACATTCAGTACTTC. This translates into CARGTTGGKNIQYF.

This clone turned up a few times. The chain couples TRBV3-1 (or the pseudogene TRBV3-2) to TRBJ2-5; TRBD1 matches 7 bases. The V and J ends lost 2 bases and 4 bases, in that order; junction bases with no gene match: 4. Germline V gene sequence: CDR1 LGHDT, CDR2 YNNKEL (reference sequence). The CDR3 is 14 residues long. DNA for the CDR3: TGTGCCAGCAGCCAAATAGGGGGCGTAGAGACCCAGTACTTC. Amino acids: CASSQIGGVETQYF.

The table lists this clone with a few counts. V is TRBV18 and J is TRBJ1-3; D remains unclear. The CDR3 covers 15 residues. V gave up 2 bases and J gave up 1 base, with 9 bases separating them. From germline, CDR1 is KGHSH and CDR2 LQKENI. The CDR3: CASSPSSSSGNTIYF. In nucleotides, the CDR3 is TGTGCCAGCTCACCAAGCAGTTCTTCTGGAAACACCATATATTTT.

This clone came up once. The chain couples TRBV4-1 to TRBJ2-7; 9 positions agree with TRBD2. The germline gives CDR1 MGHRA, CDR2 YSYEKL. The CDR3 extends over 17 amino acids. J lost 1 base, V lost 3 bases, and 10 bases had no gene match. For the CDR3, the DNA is TGCGCCAGCAGCCAGGGGCTAGCGGGGTCCCTATCCTACGAGCAGTACGTC. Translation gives CASSQGLAGSLSYEQYV.

CDR3 amino acids: CASSLISGGPDTQYF. Here the CDR3 DNA reads TGTGCCAGCAGCCTCATTAGCGGGGGGCCAGATACGCAGTATTTT. The chain links TRBV28 to TRBJ2-3, with 10 bases aligning to TRBD2. Trimming removed 6 bases from V and 4 bases from J; junction bases left unmatched: 7. This CDR3 comprises 15 residues. The germline gives CDR1 MDHEN, CDR2 SYDVKM.

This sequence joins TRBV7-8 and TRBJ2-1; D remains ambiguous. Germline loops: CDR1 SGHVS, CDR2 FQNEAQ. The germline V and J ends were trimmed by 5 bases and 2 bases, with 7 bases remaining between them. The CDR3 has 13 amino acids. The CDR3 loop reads CASSLPPYNEQFF. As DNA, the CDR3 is TGTGCCAGCAGCCTCCCCCCCTACAATGAGCAGTTCTTC. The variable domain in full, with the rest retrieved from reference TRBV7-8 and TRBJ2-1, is GAGVSQSPRYKVAKRGQDVALRCDPISGHVSLFWYQQALGQGPEFLTYFQNEAQLDKSGLPSDRFFAERPEGSVSTLKIQRTQQEDSAVYLCASSLPPYNEQFFGPGTRLTVL.

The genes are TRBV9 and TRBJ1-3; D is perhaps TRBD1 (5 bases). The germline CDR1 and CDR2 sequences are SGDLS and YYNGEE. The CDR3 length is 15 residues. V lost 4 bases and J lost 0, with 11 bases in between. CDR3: CASSQMGVSGNTIYF. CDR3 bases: TGTGCCAGCAGCCAAATGGGGGTCTCTGGAAACACCATATATTTT.

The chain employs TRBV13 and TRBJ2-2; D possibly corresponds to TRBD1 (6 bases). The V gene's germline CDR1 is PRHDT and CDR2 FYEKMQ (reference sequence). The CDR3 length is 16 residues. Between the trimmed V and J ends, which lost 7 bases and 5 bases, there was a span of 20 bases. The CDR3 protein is CASTTPQGRVTGELFF. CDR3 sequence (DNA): TGTGCCAGCACCACACCACAGGGTAGGGTTACCGGGGAGCTGTTTTTT. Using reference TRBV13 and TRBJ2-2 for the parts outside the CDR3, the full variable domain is AAGVIQSPRHLIKEKRETATLKCYPIPRHDTVYWYQQGPGQDPQFLISFYEKMQSDKGSIPDRFSAQQFSDYHSELNMSSLELGDSALYFCASTTPQGRVTGELFFGEGSRLTVL.

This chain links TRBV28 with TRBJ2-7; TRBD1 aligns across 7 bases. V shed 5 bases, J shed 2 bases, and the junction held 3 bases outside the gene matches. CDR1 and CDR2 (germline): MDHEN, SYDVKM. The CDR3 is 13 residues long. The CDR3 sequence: CASSRQGTYEQYV. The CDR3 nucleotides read TGTGCCAGCAGTAGACAGGGCACCTACGAGCAGTACGTC.

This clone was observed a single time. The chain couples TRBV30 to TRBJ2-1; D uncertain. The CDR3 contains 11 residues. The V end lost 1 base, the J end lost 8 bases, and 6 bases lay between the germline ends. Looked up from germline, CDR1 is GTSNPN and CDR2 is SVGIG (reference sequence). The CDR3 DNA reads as TGTGCCTGGAGTGGGATACATGAGCAGTTCTTC. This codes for CAWSGIHEQFF.

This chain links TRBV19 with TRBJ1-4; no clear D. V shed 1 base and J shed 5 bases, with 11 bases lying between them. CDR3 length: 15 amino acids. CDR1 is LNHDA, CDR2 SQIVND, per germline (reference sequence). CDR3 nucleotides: TGTGCCAGTAGTATAGTACGGGGATTAAATGAAAAACTGTTTTTT. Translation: CASSIVRGLNEKLFF.

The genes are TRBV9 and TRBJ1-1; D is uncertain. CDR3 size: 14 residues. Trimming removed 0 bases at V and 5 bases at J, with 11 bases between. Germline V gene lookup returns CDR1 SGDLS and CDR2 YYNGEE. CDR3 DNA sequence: TGTGCCAGCAGCGTAGGAGGGTTGGGAACTGAAGCTTTCTTT. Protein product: CASSVGGLGTEAFF.

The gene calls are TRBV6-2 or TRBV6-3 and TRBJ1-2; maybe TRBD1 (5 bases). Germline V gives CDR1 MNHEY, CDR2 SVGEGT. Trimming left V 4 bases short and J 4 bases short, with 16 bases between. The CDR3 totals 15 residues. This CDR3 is CASSSSGAGIYGYTF. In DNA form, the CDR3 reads TGTGCCAGCAGTTCTTCTGGGGCAGGGATCTATGGCTACACCTTC.

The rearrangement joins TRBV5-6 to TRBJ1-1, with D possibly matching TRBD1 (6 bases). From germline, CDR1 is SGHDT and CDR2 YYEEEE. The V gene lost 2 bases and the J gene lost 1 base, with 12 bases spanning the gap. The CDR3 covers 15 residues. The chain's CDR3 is CASSLQGGKNTEAFF. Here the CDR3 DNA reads TGTGCCAGCAGCTTACAGGGAGGGAAGAACACTGAAGCTTTCTTT.

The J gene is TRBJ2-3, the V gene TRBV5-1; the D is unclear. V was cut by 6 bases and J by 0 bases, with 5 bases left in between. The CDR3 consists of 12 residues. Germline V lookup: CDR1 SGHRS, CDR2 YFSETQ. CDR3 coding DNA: TGCGCCAGCAAGGGTAGCACAGATACGCAGTATTTT. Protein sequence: CASKGSTDTQYF.

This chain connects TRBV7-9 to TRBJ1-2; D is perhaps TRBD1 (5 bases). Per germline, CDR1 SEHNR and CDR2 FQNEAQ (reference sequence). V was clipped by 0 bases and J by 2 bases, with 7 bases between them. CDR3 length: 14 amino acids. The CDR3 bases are TGTGCCAGCAGCTTAGCGGGACGGAACTATGGCTACACCTTC. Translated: CASSLAGRNYGYTF.

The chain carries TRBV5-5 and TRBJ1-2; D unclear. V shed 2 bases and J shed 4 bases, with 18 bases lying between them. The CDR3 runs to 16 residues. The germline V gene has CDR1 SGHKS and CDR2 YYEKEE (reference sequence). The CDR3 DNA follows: TGTGCCAGCAGCTTACTTTATCGGGCCGCGGGCTATGGCTACACCTTC. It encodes CASSLLYRAAGYGYTF.

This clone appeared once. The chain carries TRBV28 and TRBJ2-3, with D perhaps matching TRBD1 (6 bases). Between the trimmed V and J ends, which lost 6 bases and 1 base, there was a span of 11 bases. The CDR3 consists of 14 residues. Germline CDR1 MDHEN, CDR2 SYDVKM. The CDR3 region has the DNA TGTGCCAGCAGCCTCGGACAGCGCACAGATACGCAGTATTTT. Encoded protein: CASSLGQRTDTQYF. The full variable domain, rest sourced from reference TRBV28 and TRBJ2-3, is DVKVTQSSRYLVKRTGEKVFLECVQDMDHENMFWYRQDPGLGLRLIYFSYDVKMKEKGDIPEGYSVSREKKERFSLILESASTNQTSMYLCASSLGQRTDTQYFGPGTRLTVL.

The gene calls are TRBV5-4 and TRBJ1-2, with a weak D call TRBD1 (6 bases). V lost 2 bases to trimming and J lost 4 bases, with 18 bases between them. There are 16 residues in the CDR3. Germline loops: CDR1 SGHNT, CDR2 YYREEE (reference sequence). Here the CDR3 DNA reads TGTGCCAGCAGCTTCTACCCCAGGACAGCTACCTATGGCTACACCTTC. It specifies CASSFYPRTATYGYTF.

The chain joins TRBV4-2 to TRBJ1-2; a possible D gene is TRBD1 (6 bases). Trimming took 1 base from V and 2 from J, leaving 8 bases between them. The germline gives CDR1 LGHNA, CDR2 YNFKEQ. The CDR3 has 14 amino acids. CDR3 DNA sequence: TGTGCCAGCAGCCAAGGACAGGCCAACTATGGCTACACCTTC. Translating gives CASSQGQANYGYTF.

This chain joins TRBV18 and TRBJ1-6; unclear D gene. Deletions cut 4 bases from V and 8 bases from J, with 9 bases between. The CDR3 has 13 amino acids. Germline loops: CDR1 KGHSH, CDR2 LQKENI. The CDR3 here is CASSLDTDSPLHF. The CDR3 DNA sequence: TGTGCCAGCTCACTAGACACCGATTCACCCCTCCACTTT.